These 28 T cell receptor beta chains share one sample of origin, sequenced in a study of monozygotic twins with inflammatory bowel disease (dated by TCRdb to the late 2010s). The method was 5' RACE. The sequencing machine was an Illumina HiSeq 2500. TCRdb reprocessed the raw reads; every CDR3 protein sequence is a single record, and DNA is not supplied. For this sample, the table gives more than 300,000 distinct CDR3 sequences. The top ten constitute just over 2.5% of the sample. The sample was blood. The source of these receptors is a human donor with ulcerative colitis or Crohn's disease, or a healthy co-twin of an affected twin (not recorded which).

This chain connects TRBV5-4 to TRBJ1-1. The CDR3 spans 17 residues. Per germline, CDR1 SGHNT and CDR2 YYREEE (reference sequence). The CDR3 here is CASSLELGWEMNTEAFF. The whole variable domain, remainder taken from reference TRBV5-4 and TRBJ1-1, is ETGVTQSPTHLIKTRGQQVTLRCSSQSGHNTVSWYQQALGQGPQFIFQYYREEENGRGNFPPRFSGLQFPNYSSELNVNALELDDSALYLCASSLELGWEMNTEAFFGQGTRLTVV.

V gene TRBV5-1 combines with J gene TRBJ2-1; lacking DNA, the TRBD2 call made by TCRdb goes unchecked. This CDR3 has 19 amino acids. CDR1 is SGHRS and CDR2 is YFSETQ in the germline V gene. The CDR3 sequence: CASSLRSEGLATSYNEQFF.

The chain employs TRBV4-3 and TRBJ2-4; TCRdb indicates TRBD1, and absent DNA this call remains unverified. CDR1 and CDR2 (germline): LGHNA, YSLEER. The CDR3 is 13 amino acids. The CDR3 sequence: CASSHRGENIQYF.

J is TRBJ2-7 and V is TRBV25-1. Germline CDR1 MGHDK, CDR2 SYGVNS. CDR3 size: 12 residues. The CDR3 here is CASSEVVYEQYF.

CDR3 loop: CATSRDLVNYGYTF. The chain employs TRBV15 and TRBJ1-2. The germline V gene has CDR1 LNHNV and CDR2 YYDKDF (reference sequence). The CDR3 is made up of 14 amino acids.

This rearrangement joins TRBV7-2 to TRBJ1-5. This CDR3 has 16 amino acids. In germline, CDR1 is SGHTA, CDR2 FQGNSA. This CDR3 reads CASSHIRGAGNQPQHF.

This chain links TRBV4-3 with TRBJ2-7; TCRdb proposes TRBD2, but this gene call is untestable without DNA. From germline, CDR1 is LGHNA and CDR2 YSLEER. The CDR3 sequence is 15 residues long. The CDR3 region is CASSPGLGSSYEQYF.

V and J are TRBV11-3 and TRBJ2-3; TCRdb's D call, TRBD1, is unchecked because there is no DNA. Germline V gene data show CDR1 as SGHNT and CDR2 as YENEEA. The CDR3 consists of 15 residues. The CDR3 protein is CASASRDAPPNTQYF.

The rearrangement links TRBV5-1 to TRBJ2-5; TCRdb returns TRBD1, unconfirmable since there is no DNA. CDR3 length: 13 amino acids. CDR1 and CDR2 (germline): SGHRS, YFSETQ. CDR3 residues: CASSWTVEETQYF.

The chain couples TRBV5-5 to TRBJ2-7; the D call from TCRdb, TRBD1, cannot be confirmed without DNA. Germline-derived CDR1 and CDR2 are SGHKS and YYEKEE (reference sequence). There are 15 residues in the CDR3. The CDR3 loop reads CASSFGATGVYEQYF.

This rearrangement joins TRBV12-3 or TRBV12-4 to TRBJ2-1; TCRdb's D gene call, TRBD1, goes unchecked for lack of DNA. The CDR3 totals 15 residues. The CDR3 spells CASSPRQVPGNEQFF.

The chain uses TRBV7-3 and TRBJ2-2. The V gene's germline CDR1 is SGHTA and CDR2 FQGTGA. This CDR3 has 14 amino acids. CDR3 residues: CASSLARNTGELFF.

The chain recombines TRBV6-5 with TRBJ2-5; TCRdb lists TRBD1, though no DNA is available to test this call. CDR1 and CDR2 (germline): MNHEY, SVGAGI. The CDR3 spans 13 residues. The CDR3 sequence is CASSQGARETQYF.

The chain couples TRBV11-1 to TRBJ2-2; TCRdb's D call of TRBD1 is untestable without DNA. This CDR3 region has 18 residues. CDR1 is SGHAT, CDR2 FQDESV, per germline (reference sequence). The CDR3: CASSLGPGHGGNTGELFF.

The chain combines TRBV29-1 with TRBJ1-1; TCRdb selects TRBD1, and the lack of DNA leaves this call unchecked. CDR3 length: 13 amino acids. Germline V lookup: CDR1 SQVTM, CDR2 ANQGSEA. CDR3 amino acids: CSVGQGGNTEAFF.

V and J are TRBV29-1 and TRBJ1-2; with no DNA, the TCRdb D assignment of TRBD1 cannot be verified. CDR3 size: 16 residues. CDR1 and CDR2 (germline): SQVTM, ANQGSEA. CDR3 amino acids: CSVDRLGRGKGYGYTF.

The chain is built from TRBV5-5 and TRBJ1-3; TCRdb picks TRBD1, but there is no DNA to check that call. The CDR3 is made up of 15 amino acids. Looked up from germline, CDR1 is SGHKS and CDR2 is YYEKEE (reference sequence). The CDR3 region is CASSPTGLSGNTIYF.

The chain employs TRBV5-1 and TRBJ2-7; TCRdb proposes TRBD1, but this gene call is untestable without DNA. The CDR3 sequence is 14 residues long. Germline V lookup: CDR1 SGHRS, CDR2 YFSETQ. The CDR3: CASSPGRQSYEQYF. The complete variable domain, with remaining parts taken from reference TRBV5-1 and TRBJ2-7, reads KAGVTQTPRYLIKTRGQQVTLSCSPISGHRSVSWYQQTPGQGLQFLFEYFSETQRNKGNFPGRFSGRQFSNSRSEMNVSTLELGDSALYLCASSPGRQSYEQYFGPGTRLTVT.

This chain uses TRBV5-1 with TRBJ2-2; absent DNA, TCRdb's TRBD1 call cannot be checked. Germline CDR1 reads SGHRS; CDR2 reads YFSETQ. The CDR3 has 18 amino acids. Here the CDR3 reads CASSLTPNRGKDTGELFF.

The CDR3 loop reads CASSLFWDSGNEKLFF. The chain combines TRBV12-3 or TRBV12-4 with TRBJ1-4; checking the TCRdb D call of TRBD1 is not possible without DNA. This CDR3 has 16 residues.

V is TRBV7-2 and J is TRBJ2-3; TCRdb lists TRBD2, though no DNA is available to test this call. Germline V CDR1 and CDR2: SGHTA, FQGNSA. This CDR3 spans 14 amino acids. CDR3 region: CASSLAAAPDTQYF.

The chain joins TRBV3-1 to TRBJ2-3; no DNA is available, so the TRBD1 call from TCRdb remains unchecked. Looked up from germline, CDR1 is LGHDT and CDR2 is YNNKEL (reference sequence). The length of the CDR3 is 16 residues. This CDR3 reads CASSPTGKGRSDTQYF.

The chain carries TRBV12-3 or TRBV12-4 and TRBJ2-7; TCRdb names TRBD2, which stays unverified in the absence of DNA. There are 14 residues in the CDR3. CDR3 in amino acids: CASSQRVFETEQYF.

V and J are TRBV6-1 and TRBJ2-1; TCRdb reports TRBD1, a call that lacks DNA to check it against. This CDR3 spans 15 amino acids. Germline values: CDR1 MNHNS, CDR2 SASEGT. This chain's CDR3 is CASRLPGQGYNEQFF.

The V and J genes are TRBV7-9 and TRBJ1-1; TCRdb proposes TRBD1, but this gene call is untestable without DNA. The germline gives CDR1 SEHNR, CDR2 FQNEAQ (reference sequence). The CDR3 contains 16 residues. The CDR3 spells CASSLFPIGVSTEAFF.

CDR3: CASSPAGPAEAFF. This chain links TRBV18 with TRBJ1-1. This CDR3 contains 13 residues. Germline V gene sequence: CDR1 KGHSH, CDR2 LQKENI.

The chain joins TRBV27 to TRBJ1-5; the TRBD1 assignment by TCRdb is unverifiable without DNA. CDR3 size: 18 residues. From germline, CDR1 is MNHEY and CDR2 SMNVEV (reference sequence). CDR3 region: CASSPKWTGDLSNQPQHF.

The V and J genes are TRBV18 and TRBJ2-5; the TRBD1 assignment by TCRdb is unverifiable without DNA. Per germline, CDR1 KGHSH and CDR2 LQKENI. The CDR3 is made up of 14 amino acids. The CDR3 loop is CASSTHRGQETQYF.